The clone carrying this TCR beta chain was observed a single time. Clones were read by immunoSEQ multiplex PCR, and TCRdb kept only the in-frame ones, dropping some. The repertoire holds around 230,000 clones, with roughly 88% as singletons. After removal of 6 bases from V and 5 bases from J, the junction contained 2 bases not matched to a gene. Germline V gene data show CDR1 as MNHEY and CDR2 as SMNVEV (reference sequence). The CDR3 totals 13 residues. The data were obtained in a study of blood T cell repertoires in COVID-19. The origin of this receptor is a man aged 35 to 55 who had recovered from COVID-19. The sample comprised peripheral blood. The chain uses TRBV27 and TRBJ2-1; TRBD2 matches 9 bases. The CDR3 protein is CASRTSGNNEQFF. The CDR3 region has the DNA TGTGCCAGCAGGACTAGCGGAAACAATGAGCAGTTCTTC.